This TCR beta chain was profiled in a study of regulatory T cells in long-lasting Graves disease. Study-wide results and caveats: Compared with new cases, persistent Graves' patients showed reduced TCR diversity.

This clonotype came up a few times. The antigen remains unidentified. Time point described: newly diagnosed GD, antithyroid drugs for less than 3 months. Preparation of the TCR library used RNA extracted from PBMCs. The TCR beta library used iRepertoire HTBI primers with Arm-PCR amplification of CDR3. TCRdb reprocessed the multiplex PCR reads with MiXCR, giving one entry per CDR3 protein. This table holds about 200,000 distinct CDR3 sequences, roughly 20% found once. These records were also assigned to another study, of T cells in Graves' hyperthyroidism and ophthalmopathy. From that study: Stable Graves' hyperthyroidism denoted no ophthalmopathy progression over 18 months. TCR CDR3 regions were first amplified by RT-PCR with HTBI primers.

The TCR originated in a woman younger than 45 with Graves disease. Specimen: peripheral blood mononuclear cells (PBMCs), collected at new diagnosis, from a patient treated with antithyroid drugs.

The CDR3 DNA sequence: TGTGCCAGTAGTTCACCGGGACAGGGGAGCGGAAACACCATATATTTT. Protein sequence: CASSSPGQGSGNTIYF. J is TRBJ1-3 and V is TRBV19; 10 bases match TRBD1. CDR1 is LNHDA and CDR2 is SQIVND in the germline V gene (reference sequence). The CDR3 consists of 16 residues. The V and J ends lost 5 bases and 4 bases, in that order; junction bases with no gene match: 8.